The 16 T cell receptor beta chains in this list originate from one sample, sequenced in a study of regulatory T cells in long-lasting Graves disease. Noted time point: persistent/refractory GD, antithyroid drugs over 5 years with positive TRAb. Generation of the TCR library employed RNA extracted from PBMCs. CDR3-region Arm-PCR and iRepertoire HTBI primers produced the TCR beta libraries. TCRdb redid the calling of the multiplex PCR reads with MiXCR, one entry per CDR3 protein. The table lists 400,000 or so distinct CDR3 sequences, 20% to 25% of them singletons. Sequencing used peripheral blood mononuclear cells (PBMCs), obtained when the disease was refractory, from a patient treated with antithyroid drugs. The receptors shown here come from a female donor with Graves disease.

The CDR3 loop reads CSARGENQPQHF. CDR3 nucleotides: TGCAGCGCTCGAGGGGAGAATCAGCCCCAGCATTTT. The rearrangement joins TRBV29-1 to TRBJ1-5, with D tentatively TRBD1 (5 bases). The CDR3 sequence is 12 residues long. V lost 7 bases and J lost 4, with 11 bases in between. Germline assignment: CDR1 SQVTM and CDR2 ANQGSEA.

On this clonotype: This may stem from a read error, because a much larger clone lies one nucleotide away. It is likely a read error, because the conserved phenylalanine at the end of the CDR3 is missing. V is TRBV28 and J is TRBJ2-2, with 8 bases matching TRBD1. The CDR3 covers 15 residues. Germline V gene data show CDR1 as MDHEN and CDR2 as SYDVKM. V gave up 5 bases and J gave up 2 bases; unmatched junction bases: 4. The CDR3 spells CASSPGTGNTGELFL. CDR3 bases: TGTGCCAGCAGTCCCGGGACAGGAAACACCGGGGAGCTGTTTCTT.

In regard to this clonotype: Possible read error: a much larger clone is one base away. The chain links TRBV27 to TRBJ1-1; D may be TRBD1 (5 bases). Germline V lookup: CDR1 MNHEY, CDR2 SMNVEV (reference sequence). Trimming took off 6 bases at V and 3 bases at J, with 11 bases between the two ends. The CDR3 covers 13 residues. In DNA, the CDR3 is TGTGCCAGCAGGGGGGTTCTGTACACTGAAGCTTTCTTT. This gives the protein CASRGVLYTEAFF.

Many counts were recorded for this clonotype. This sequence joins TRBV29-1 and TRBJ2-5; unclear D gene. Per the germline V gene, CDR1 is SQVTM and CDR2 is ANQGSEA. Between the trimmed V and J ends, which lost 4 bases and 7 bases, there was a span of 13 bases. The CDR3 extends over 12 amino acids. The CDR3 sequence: CSVALPFGTQYF. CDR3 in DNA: TGCAGCGTTGCCCTTCCCTTTGGGACCCAGTACTTC.

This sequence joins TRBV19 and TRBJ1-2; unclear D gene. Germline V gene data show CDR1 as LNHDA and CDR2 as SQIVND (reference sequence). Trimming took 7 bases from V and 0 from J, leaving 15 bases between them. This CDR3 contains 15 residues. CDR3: CASNNPGLTNYGYTF. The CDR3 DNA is TGTGCCAGTAATAATCCGGGGTTAACTAACTATGGCTACACCTTC.

The CDR3 DNA reads as TGTGCCAGCAGCTTTACCGGCGGGACAGGGACAGATACGCAGTATTTT. Its protein is CASSFTGGTGTDTQYF. The rearrangement uses TRBV11-2 and TRBJ2-3; TRBD1 matches 9 bases. V lost 3 bases, J lost 3 bases, and 7 bases stayed unmatched. Germline CDR1 SGHAT, CDR2 FQNNGV. CDR3 size: 16 residues.

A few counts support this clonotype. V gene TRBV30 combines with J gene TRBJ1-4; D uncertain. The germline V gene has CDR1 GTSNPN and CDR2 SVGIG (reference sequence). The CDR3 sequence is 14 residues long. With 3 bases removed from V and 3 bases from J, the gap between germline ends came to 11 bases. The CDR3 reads CAWRRDGANEKLFF. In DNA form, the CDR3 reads TGTGCCTGGAGGAGAGACGGAGCTAATGAAAAACTGTTTTTT. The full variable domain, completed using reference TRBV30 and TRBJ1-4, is SQTIHQWPATLVQPVGSPLSLECTVEGTSNPNLYWYRQAAGRGLQLLFYSVGIGQISSEVPQNLSASRPQDRQFILSSKKLLLSDSGFYLCAWRRDGANEKLFFGSGTQLSVL.

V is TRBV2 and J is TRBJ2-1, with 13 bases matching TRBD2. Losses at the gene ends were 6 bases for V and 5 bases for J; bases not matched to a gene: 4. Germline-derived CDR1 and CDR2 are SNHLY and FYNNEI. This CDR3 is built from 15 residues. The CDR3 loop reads CASSVGLAGDNEQFF. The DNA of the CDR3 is TGTGCCAGCAGCGTTGGACTAGCGGGGGACAATGAGCAGTTCTTC.

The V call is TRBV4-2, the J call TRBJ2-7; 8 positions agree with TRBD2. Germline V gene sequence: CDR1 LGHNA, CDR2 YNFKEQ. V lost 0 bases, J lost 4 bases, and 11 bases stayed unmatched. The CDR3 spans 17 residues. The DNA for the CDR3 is TGTGCCAGCAGCCAAGATTTAGCGGGGACGGGACAATACGAGCAGTACTTC. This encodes CASSQDLAGTGQYEQYF.

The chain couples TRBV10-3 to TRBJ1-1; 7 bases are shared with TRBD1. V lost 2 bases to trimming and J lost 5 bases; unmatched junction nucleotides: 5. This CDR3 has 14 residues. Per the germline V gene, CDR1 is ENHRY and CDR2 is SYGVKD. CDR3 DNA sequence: TGTGCCATCAGTGAGGGGACAGTTGATACTGAAGCTTTCTTT. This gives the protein CAISEGTVDTEAFF.

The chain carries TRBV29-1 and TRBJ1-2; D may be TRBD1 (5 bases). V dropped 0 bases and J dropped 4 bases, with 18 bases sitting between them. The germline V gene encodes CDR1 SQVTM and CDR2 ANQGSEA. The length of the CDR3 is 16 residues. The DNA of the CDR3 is TGCAGCGTTGAAGATCCGTTCGACGGGGGAGCCTATGGCTACACCTTC. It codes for CSVEDPFDGGAYGYTF.

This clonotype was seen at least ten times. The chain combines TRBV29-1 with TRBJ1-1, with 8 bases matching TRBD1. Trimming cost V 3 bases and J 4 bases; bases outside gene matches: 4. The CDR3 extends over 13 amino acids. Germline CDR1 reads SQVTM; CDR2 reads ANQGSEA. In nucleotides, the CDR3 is TGCAGCGTTGATGACAGGGGAAGCACTGAAGCTTTCTTT. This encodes CSVDDRGSTEAFF.

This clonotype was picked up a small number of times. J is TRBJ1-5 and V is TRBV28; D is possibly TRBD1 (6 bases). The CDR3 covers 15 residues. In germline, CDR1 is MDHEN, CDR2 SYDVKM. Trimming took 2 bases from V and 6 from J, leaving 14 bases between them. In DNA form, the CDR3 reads TGTGCCAGCAGTTTAGTCAGGGGAATAGGTCAGCCCCAGCATTTT. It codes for CASSLVRGIGQPQHF. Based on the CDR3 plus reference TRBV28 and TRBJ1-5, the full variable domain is DVKVTQSSRYLVKRTGEKVFLECVQDMDHENMFWYRQDPGLGLRLIYFSYDVKMKEKGDIPEGYSVSREKKERFSLILESASTNQTSMYLCASSLVRGIGQPQHFGDGTRLSIL.

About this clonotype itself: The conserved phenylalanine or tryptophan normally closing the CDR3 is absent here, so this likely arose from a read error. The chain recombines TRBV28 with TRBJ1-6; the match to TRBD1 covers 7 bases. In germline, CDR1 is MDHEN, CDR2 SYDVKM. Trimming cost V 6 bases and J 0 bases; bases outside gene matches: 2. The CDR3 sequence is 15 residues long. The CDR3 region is CASRQGSSYNSPLHS. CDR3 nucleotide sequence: TGTGCCAGCAGACAGGGGAGCTCCTATAATTCACCCCTCCACTCT.

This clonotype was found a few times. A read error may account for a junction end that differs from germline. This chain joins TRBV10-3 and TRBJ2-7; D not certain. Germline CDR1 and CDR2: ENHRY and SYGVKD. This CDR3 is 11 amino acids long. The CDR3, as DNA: TGTGCCATCAGTGAGTCCTCCGAGCAGTACTTC. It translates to CAISESSEQYF.

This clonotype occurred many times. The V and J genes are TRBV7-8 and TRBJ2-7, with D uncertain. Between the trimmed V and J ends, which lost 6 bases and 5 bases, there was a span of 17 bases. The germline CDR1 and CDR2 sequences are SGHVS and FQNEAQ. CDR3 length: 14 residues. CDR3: CASREEIGLNEQYF. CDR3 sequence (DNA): TGTGCCAGCAGAGAGGAAATAGGGCTCAACGAGCAGTACTTC.